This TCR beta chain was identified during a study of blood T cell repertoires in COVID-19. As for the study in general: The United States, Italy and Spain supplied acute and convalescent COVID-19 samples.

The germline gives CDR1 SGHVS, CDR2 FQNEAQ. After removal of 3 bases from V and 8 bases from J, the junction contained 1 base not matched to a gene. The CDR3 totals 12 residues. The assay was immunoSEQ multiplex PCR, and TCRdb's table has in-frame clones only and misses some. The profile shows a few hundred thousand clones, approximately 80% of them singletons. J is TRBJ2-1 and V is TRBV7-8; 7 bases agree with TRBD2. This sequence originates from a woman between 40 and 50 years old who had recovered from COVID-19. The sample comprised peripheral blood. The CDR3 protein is CASSFRGDEQFF. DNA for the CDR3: TGTGCCAGCAGCTTTCGGGGGGATGAGCAGTTCTTC.